This T cell receptor beta chain came from a study of cytotoxic CD8 clonotypes in ibrutinib-treated CLL. Study-wide context: There were over nine relapsed/refractory patients and around 15 treatment-naive patients, and fewer than 18 were IGHV unmutated. Study-wide points: There were few public clonotypes, and on treatment they contracted or stayed stable.

As concerns this clone: Its antigen is still unknown.

Profiled with immunoSEQ multiplex PCR; TCRdb holds only in-frame clones, not every one. The table records some 63,000 clones, 90% of them present only once. The CDR3 runs 15 residues. The V end was cut by 1 base, the J end by 2 bases, with 9 bases between. Per germline, CDR1 SEHNR and CDR2 FQNEAQ (reference sequence). The input for sequencing was PBMCs, taken after 12 months of ibrutinib treatment. The TCR comes from a human donor with chronic lymphocytic leukemia. V is TRBV7-9 and J is TRBJ2-1; D remains unclear. The CDR3 loop is CASSLVGTPYNEQFF. The CDR3 coding sequence is TGTGCCAGCAGCTTAGTGGGCACACCCTACAATGAGCAGTTCTTC.